A selection of T cell receptor beta chains follows, all from one sample in a study of T-cell reconstitution after alpha-beta-depleted transplantation in children. TCRdb passed the PCR reads through MiXCR, listing each CDR3 protein once. The table records roughly 350,000 distinct CDR3 sequences, roughly 15% of them present only once. Sequenced here: PBMCs, mostly from graft donor cells, sampled 360 days after TCRalphabeta/CD19-depleted stem cell transplant. The source is a male patient aged 2 to 10 who had a stem cell transplant for acute lymphoblastic leukemia, so the T cells may come from the graft donor. Both conserved end residues are part of each CDR3. A D gene is named only where the DNA matches it firmly. Size is omitted from some rows. Given values are once, few, many or a class for expanded clones.

D: TRBD1; J: TRBJ2-6; V: TRBV5-1; size: .; DNA: TGCGCCAGCAGCCGGGCGGGACAGGGATCTGCCAACGTCCTGACTTTC; CDR3: CASSRAGQGSANVLTF
D: TRBD1; J: TRBJ2-7; V: TRBV6-1; size: few; DNA: TGTGCCAGCAGCCTTGACCGGGACAGGGTATGGTCCTACGAGCAGTACTTC; CDR3: CASSLDRDRVWSYEQYF
D: .; J: TRBJ1-1; V: TRBV19; size: many; DNA: TGTGCCAGTAGTATTCCCGGGGGGACTCCGAACACTGAAGCTTTCTTT; CDR3: CASSIPGGTPNTEAFF
D: .; J: TRBJ1-5; V: TRBV20-1; size: few; DNA: TGCAGTGCTAGAATGGGTAATAGCAATCAGCCCCAGCATTTT; CDR3: CSARMGNSNQPQHF
D: .; J: TRBJ2-1; V: TRBV12-3/TRBV12-4; size: many; DNA: TGTGCCAGCAGTTTGGTGAGTTACAATGAGCAGTTCTTC; CDR3: CASSLVSYNEQFF
D: TRBD1; J: TRBJ1-2; V: TRBV30; size: .; DNA: TGTGCCGGGGCAGGGGGACGAGGCTACACCTTC; CDR3: CAGAGGRGYTF
D: .; J: TRBJ2-3; V: TRBV24-1; size: few; DNA: TGTGCCACCAGTGATTTCGGTGGGGGAATCACAGATACGCAGTATTTT; CDR3: CATSDFGGGITDTQYF
D: TRBD2; J: TRBJ2-7; V: TRBV3-1; size: once; DNA: TGTGCCAGCAGCCAACATAGCGGGAGACCCTACGAGCAGTACTTC; CDR3: CASSQHSGRPYEQYF
D: .; J: TRBJ1-1; V: TRBV4-1; size: few; DNA: TGCGCCAGCAGCCACCTCCCGGGACCCTCGAACACTGAAGCTTTCTTT; CDR3: CASSHLPGPSNTEAFF
D: .; J: TRBJ1-3; V: TRBV6-1; size: many; DNA: TGTGCCAGCAGGCAGACTGCCTCTGGAAACACCATATATTTT; CDR3: CASRQTASGNTIYF
D: TRBD1; J: TRBJ2-1; V: TRBV4-3; size: few; DNA: TGCGCCAGCAGCCAAGACAGGGGGCTCGATGAGCAGTTCTTC; CDR3: CASSQDRGLDEQFF
D: TRBD1; J: TRBJ1-3; V: TRBV9; size: many; DNA: TGTGCCAGCAGCCCGCAGGGGGCGCGAGGAAACACCATATATTTT; CDR3: CASSPQGARGNTIYF
D: TRBD1; J: TRBJ1-1; V: TRBV6-5; size: many; DNA: TGTGCCAGCAGCAGACAGGGGTCGGAGTTTAACCCCTTAAGGTACACTGAAGCTTTCTTT; CDR3: CASSRQGSEFNPLRYTEAFF
D: TRBD1; J: TRBJ2-1; V: TRBV4-3; size: few; DNA: TGCGCCAGCAGCCAAGGAGTTGGACAGGCCCCATCCTACAATGAGCAGTTCTTC; CDR3: CASSQGVGQAPSYNEQFF
D: TRBD2; J: TRBJ2-7; V: TRBV20-1; size: .; DNA: TGCAGTGCTGGCACTAGCGGTGCCTACGAGCAGTACTTC; CDR3: CSAGTSGAYEQYF
D: .; J: TRBJ1-5; V: TRBV6-1; size: few; DNA: TGTGCCAGCAGTGAATCAGGGTATGCGGCTAGAGGCCAGCCCCAGCATTTT; CDR3: CASSESGYAARGQPQHF
D: TRBD2; J: TRBJ2-1; V: TRBV29-1; size: few; DNA: TGCAGCGTTTTGGCTAGCGGGGAGTTCTTC; CDR3: CSVLASGEFF
D: .; J: TRBJ1-1; V: TRBV5-1; size: few; DNA: TGCGCCAGCAGAGACGGCAGGGTGAACACTGAAGCTTTCTTT; CDR3: CASRDGRVNTEAFF
D: .; J: TRBJ2-7; V: TRBV7-9; size: .; DNA: TGTGCCAGCAGCTTTTCCCAGACCTACGAGCAGTACTTC; CDR3: CASSFSQTYEQYF
D: .; J: TRBJ2-3; V: TRBV15; size: .; DNA: TGTGCCACCAGCAACTTAGATACGCAGTATTTT; CDR3: CATSNLDTQYF
D: .; J: TRBJ2-7; V: TRBV7-2; size: .; DNA: TGTGCCAGCAGCTTAGCTAGCGCGAGCTCCTACGAGCAGTACTTC; CDR3: CASSLASASSYEQYF
D: TRBD1; J: TRBJ2-7; V: TRBV4-2; size: .; DNA: TGTGCCAGCAGCCAAGGTTTAGAGGACAGGGCCTACGAGCAGTACTTC; CDR3: CASSQGLEDRAYEQYF
D: .; J: TRBJ2-1; V: TRBV4-1; size: few; DNA: TGCGCCAGCAGCCAAGATCAGCCCGGGGTCGGTTGGAATGAGCAGTTCTTC; CDR3: CASSQDQPGVGWNEQFF
D: .; J: TRBJ1-4; V: TRBV6-1; size: few; DNA: TGTGCCAGCAGCCAAATTTTCGGGGCGGCGGAAAAACTGTTTTTT; CDR3: CASSQIFGAAEKLFF
D: .; J: TRBJ2-3; V: TRBV20-1; size: few; DNA: TGCAGTGCTAGAAGGGACGACACAGATACGCAGTATTTT; CDR3: CSARRDDTDTQYF
D: TRBD1; J: TRBJ2-2; V: TRBV7-2; size: many; DNA: TGTGCCAGCAGCTTAAGGTCTGGGGGACAGAGCACCGGGGAGCTGTTTTTT; CDR3: CASSLRSGGQSTGELFF
D: TRBD1; J: TRBJ2-7; V: TRBV5-1; size: .; DNA: TGCGCCAGCAGCTGGGGTGGACAGGGACCCTACGAGCAGTACTTC; CDR3: CASSWGGQGPYEQYF
D: .; J: TRBJ2-1; V: TRBV5-1; size: many; DNA: TGCGCCAGCAGCTTATTCCTTGGGGCCTACAATGAGCAGTTCTTC; CDR3: CASSLFLGAYNEQFF
D: TRBD1; J: TRBJ2-7; V: TRBV27; size: many; DNA: TGTGCCAGCAGTTTAAGCACAGGGGACGAGCAGTACTTC; CDR3: CASSLSTGDEQYF
D: TRBD1; J: TRBJ1-5; V: TRBV6-1; size: few; DNA: TGTGCCAGCAGTGAACAAAACAGGGGGCAATTCTATCTTAGCAATCAGCCCCAGCATTTT; CDR3: CASSEQNRGQFYLSNQPQHF
D: TRBD2; J: TRBJ2-1; V: TRBV4-3; size: .; DNA: TGCGCCAGCAGCCAAGAGGGACTAGGGAGCTCCTACAATGAGCAGTTCTTC; CDR3: CASSQEGLGSSYNEQFF
D: .; J: TRBJ1-1; V: TRBV6-2/TRBV6-3; size: .; DNA: TGTGCCAGTACCTTTGTCGGGGGAGACACTGAAGCTTTCTTT; CDR3: CASTFVGGDTEAFF
D: TRBD2; J: TRBJ2-1; V: TRBV2; size: few; DNA: TGTGCCAGCAGGGGACTAGCCAAGACCAATGAGCAGTTCTTC; CDR3: CASRGLAKTNEQFF
D: .; J: TRBJ1-2; V: TRBV29-1; size: few; DNA: TGCAGCGCTGTGGGACACAAGAACTATGGCTACACCTTC; CDR3: CSAVGHKNYGYTF
D: .; J: TRBJ2-1; V: TRBV6-1; size: .; DNA: TGTGCCAGCAGGCTTGATTTTTCCTCCTACAATGAGCAGTTCTTC; CDR3: CASRLDFSSYNEQFF
D: .; J: TRBJ2-5; V: TRBV7-2; size: .; DNA: TGTGCCAGCAGCTTATCTCGGGAAGAGACCCAGTACTTC; CDR3: CASSLSREETQYF
D: .; J: TRBJ2-4; V: TRBV20-1; size: few; DNA: TGCAGTGCTAGAGATGGAGGGGGGGCCAAAAACATTCAGTACTTC; CDR3: CSARDGGGAKNIQYF
D: TRBD2; J: TRBJ2-1; V: TRBV7-2; size: .; DNA: TGTGCCAGCAGCTTAGCGGGGACTAGCAGAAACAATGAGCAGTTCTTC; CDR3: CASSLAGTSRNNEQFF
D: TRBD2; J: TRBJ2-7; V: TRBV4-1; size: .; DNA: TGCGCCAGCAGCCAAGATTTGCGGGAGCACGAGCAGTACTTC; CDR3: CASSQDLREHEQYF
D: .; J: TRBJ2-3; V: TRBV28; size: few; DNA: TGTGCCAGCAGTTTAGTAACCCGCCGGCTAGTCTTGGGGATAGATACGCAGTATTTT; CDR3: CASSLVTRRLVLGIDTQYF
D: TRBD2; J: TRBJ2-1; V: TRBV10-3; size: many; DNA: TGTGCCATCAGTGAGCAAGCGGGAGGGGTGAGTGAGCAGTTCTTC; CDR3: CAISEQAGGVSEQFF
D: TRBD2; J: TRBJ2-3; V: TRBV15; size: .; DNA: TGTGCCACCAGCAGAGGTGCGGGAGATGAGCCAGATACGCAGTATTTT; CDR3: CATSRGAGDEPDTQYF
D: .; J: TRBJ1-5; V: TRBV9; size: many; DNA: TGTGCCAGCAGCCCCTCCGGCAGGGGCAATCAGCCCCAGCATTTT; CDR3: CASSPSGRGNQPQHF
D: TRBD2; J: TRBJ2-7; V: TRBV12-3/TRBV12-4; size: few; DNA: TGTGCCAGCAGTTTTGGGGGGGTTCCGGGGGAGCAGTACTTC; CDR3: CASSFGGVPGEQYF
D: .; J: TRBJ2-5; V: TRBV28; size: few; DNA: TGTGCCAGCAGCAAACGGGACTCCCGCGAGACCCAGTACTTC; CDR3: CASSKRDSRETQYF
D: .; J: TRBJ1-5; V: TRBV12-3/TRBV12-4; size: many; DNA: TGTGCCAGCATGTTTGGGCGCAATCAGCCCCAGCATTTT; CDR3: CASMFGRNQPQHF
D: .; J: TRBJ2-1; V: TRBV12-3/TRBV12-4; size: .; DNA: TGTGCCTGCAGTCCACCTCGAGGAGGGGGCCGGGGAGGGTACGATGAGCAGTTCTTC; CDR3: CACSPPRGGGRGGYDEQFF
D: .; J: TRBJ2-5; V: TRBV2; size: .; DNA: TGTGCCAGCAGTGACGTACAACCCCAAGAGACCCAGTACTTC; CDR3: CASSDVQPQETQYF
D: .; J: TRBJ1-6; V: TRBV14; size: few; DNA: TGTGCCAGCAGCCAAGGGACGGTGCCCGGTAATTCACCCCTCCACTTT; CDR3: CASSQGTVPGNSPLHF
D: .; J: TRBJ1-2; V: TRBV10-3; size: .; DNA: TGTGCCATCAGTGAGGGCGGCGACTATGGCTACACCTTC; CDR3: CAISEGGDYGYTF
D: .; J: TRBJ1-2; V: TRBV19; size: once; DNA: TGTGCCAGTAGTCGCGCGGGTCACTATGGCTACACCTTC; CDR3: CASSRAGHYGYTF
D: .; J: TRBJ2-7; V: TRBV5-1; size: .; DNA: TGCGCCAGCAGCTTGGGGGGACCCTTCTACGAGCAGTACTTC; CDR3: CASSLGGPFYEQYF